These 4 T cell receptor beta chains came from one sample sequenced in a study of T-cell memory formation after mild COVID-19. One entry per CDR3 protein, called by TCRdb with MiXCR from the 5' RACE reads. Among around 370,000 distinct CDR3 sequences listed, around 20% were seen once. Sequencing used PBMCs or a T cell subset sorted from them (not recorded which). The receptor set was obtained from an adult woman who had mild COVID-19 (a few samples of this study predate the infection). Cell type and time point are not known.

This clonotype was detected only a few times. This rearrangement joins TRBV7-9 to TRBJ2-5, with D possibly being TRBD2 (5 bases). This CDR3 comprises 16 residues. Trimming removed 1 base at V and 5 bases at J, with 17 bases between. From germline, CDR1 is SEHNR and CDR2 FQNEAQ (reference sequence). For the CDR3, the DNA is TGTGCCAGCAGCTTAGTTGATAGCGCACATTTGGAGACCCAGTACTTC. Protein: CASSLVDSAHLETQYF.

This clonotype showed up just a few times. The CDR3 DNA reads TGTGCCAGCAGTTCCAACAGGGGGCGGAATGAGCAGTTCTTC. Translated, it gives CASSSNRGRNEQFF. The chain has TRBV12-3 or TRBV12-4 and TRBJ2-1, with 9 bases aligning to TRBD1. The J segment lost 7 bases and the V segment lost 4 bases, leaving 5 bases of the junction unmatched. This CDR3 is built from 14 residues.

This clonotype was found a few times. The rearrangement joins TRBV7-9 to TRBJ2-7; tentatively, D is TRBD1 or TRBD2 (5 bases each). The V gene lost 4 bases and the J gene lost 4 bases, with 11 bases spanning the gap. CDR3 length: 13 amino acids. Germline lookup yields CDR1 SEHNR and CDR2 FQNEAQ (reference sequence). The CDR3 coding sequence is TGTGCCAGCAGCTCAGGGACGGTTTACGAGCAGTACTTC. This codes for CASSSGTVYEQYF.

V and J are TRBV6-6 and TRBJ2-7; no reliable D call. Germline V gene sequence: CDR1 MNHNY, CDR2 SVGAGI (reference sequence). Deletions cut 3 bases from V and 7 bases from J, with 7 bases between. The CDR3 runs to 11 residues. CDR3 sequence: CASSYYGEQYF. CDR3 bases: TGTGCCAGCAGTTATTACGGGGAGCAGTACTTC.